The 30 T cell receptor beta chains below were found in one sample sequenced in a study of blood T cell repertoires in COVID-19. This table comes from immunoSEQ multiplex PCR, and its TCRdb copy is limited to in-frame clones, with some not included. This repertoire shows tens of thousands of clones, over 70% found once; its top ten account for approximately 4.4%. Sequencing was carried out using peripheral blood. Source of these receptors: a woman aged 50 to 60 with acute or convalescent COVID-19.

This clone was seen a single time. V gene TRBV6-4 combines with J gene TRBJ1-1; TRBD1 might be the D (5 bases). CDR1 and CDR2 from the germline V gene are MRHNA and SNTAGT. The V end lost 4 bases, the J end lost 4 bases, and 10 bases lay between the germline ends. The CDR3 totals 13 residues. The CDR3 loop reads CASSVGALTEAFF. CDR3 in DNA: TGTGCCAGCAGTGTAGGGGCGCTCACTGAAGCTTTCTTT.

The V gene is TRBV19, the J gene TRBJ1-2, with TRBD1 matching over 7 bases. The CDR3 is 15 amino acids. With V trimmed by 5 bases and J by 4 bases, 10 bases remained unmatched. From germline, CDR1 is LNHDA and CDR2 SQIVND (reference sequence). CDR3 residues: CASSPTGTEFYGYTF. CDR3 DNA sequence: TGTGCCAGTAGTCCTACCGGGACAGAATTCTATGGCTACACCTTC.

V and J are TRBV5-1 and TRBJ1-1, with TRBD1 matching 9 bases. Germline V CDR1 and CDR2: SGHRS, YFSETQ. This CDR3 is 15 amino acids long. V shed 0 bases, J shed 5 bases, and the junction held 5 bases outside the gene matches. CDR3 nucleotides: TGCGCCAGCAGCTTGGCCGGGACAGGGAATACTGAAGCTTTCTTT. It yields the protein CASSLAGTGNTEAFF.

In nucleotides, the CDR3 is TGTGCTAGTGGTTTTCAGGGGGCGCTTGCTTTCTTT. It codes for CASGFQGALAFF. V gene TRBV12-5 combines with J gene TRBJ1-1; 8 bases are a match to TRBD1. J was trimmed by 11 bases and V by 3 bases; bases with no gene match: 5. This CDR3 is built from 12 residues. Germline lookup yields CDR1 LGHNT and CDR2 FRNRAP.

This chain uses TRBV6-5 with TRBJ1-2; no definite D call. Germline V gene data show CDR1 as MNHEY and CDR2 as SVGAGI. This CDR3 is built from 14 residues. The germline V and J ends were trimmed by 4 bases and 6 bases, with 15 bases remaining between them. The CDR3 region is CASSFNPVSNGYTF. As DNA, the CDR3 is TGTGCCAGCAGTTTTAATCCAGTATCGAATGGCTACACCTTC.

This clone was seen just once. The chain links TRBV3-1 (or the pseudogene TRBV3-2) to TRBJ1-6; D remains unclear. Between the trimmed V and J ends, which lost 5 bases and 10 bases, there was a span of 12 bases. This CDR3 is built from 13 residues. In germline, CDR1 is LGHDT, CDR2 YNNKEL (reference sequence). The CDR3 coding sequence is TGTGCCAGCAGCTTAGCACCTAAATCACCCCTCCACTTT. Translating it yields CASSLAPKSPLHF.

This chain connects TRBV30 to TRBJ2-3, with 9 bases fitting TRBD1. Germline V lookup: CDR1 GTSNPN, CDR2 SVGIG (reference sequence). The CDR3 is made up of 15 amino acids. The V gene end was trimmed by 0 bases and the J gene end by 5 bases; junction bases not matched to a gene: 6. The CDR3 is CAWSVPGTGRDTQYF. DNA for the CDR3: TGTGCCTGGAGTGTACCCGGGACAGGGCGAGATACGCAGTATTTT.

The chain has TRBV28 and TRBJ1-2, with TRBD1 as a possible D gene (5 bases). V was trimmed by 4 bases and J by 2 bases, leaving 8 bases between them. The CDR3 loop spans 13 amino acids. Germline V gene data show CDR1 as MDHEN and CDR2 as SYDVKM. This chain's CDR3 is CASSSGLNYGYTF. DNA for the CDR3: TGTGCCAGCAGTTCGGGACTCAACTATGGCTACACCTTC.

In its sample, this clone is medium-sized (0.01 to 0.1%). V usage is TRBV4-2 and J usage is TRBJ2-7; TRBD1 is a possible D gene (5 bases). Trimming took 0 bases from V and 4 from J, leaving 13 bases between them. The CDR3 covers 15 residues. From germline, CDR1 is LGHNA and CDR2 YNFKEQ. The CDR3 DNA sequence: TGTGCCAGCAGCCAAGATCGAGGACAAGGATACGAGCAGTACTTC. Translated: CASSQDRGQGYEQYF.

Written as DNA, the CDR3 is TGCAGCGTGTCCAGGACAGGGGGCGGCTATGGCTACACCTTC. Its translation is CSVSRTGGGYGYTF. The chain links TRBV29-1 to TRBJ1-2, with 11 positions matching TRBD1. Looked up from germline, CDR1 is SQVTM and CDR2 is ANQGSEA. Germline trimming cut 6 bases from V and 4 bases from J; bases unmatched to any gene: 7. The CDR3 extends over 14 amino acids.

This chain uses TRBV14 with TRBJ2-5; 11 bases are a match to TRBD1. The CDR3 sequence is 15 residues long. Germline V gene sequence: CDR1 SGHDN, CDR2 FVKESK. V trimming: 4 bases; J trimming: 9 bases; junction bases outside the gene matches: 10. The DNA for the CDR3 is TGTGCCAGCAGCCTAGACCGGACAGGGGGCCAGGCCCAGTACTTC. This encodes CASSLDRTGGQAQYF.

The chain couples TRBV6-5 to TRBJ2-3, with D possibly matching TRBD2 (6 bases). This CDR3 has 15 residues. V was clipped by 0 bases and J by 1 base, with 8 bases between them. Germline CDR1 and CDR2: MNHEY and SVGAGI. CDR3 amino acids: CASSYSGLGTDTQYF. Here the CDR3 DNA reads TGTGCCAGCAGTTACTCGGGACTGGGCACAGATACGCAGTATTTT.

This sequence joins TRBV3-1 (or the pseudogene TRBV3-2) and TRBJ1-4; D is ambiguous. The germline V gene encodes CDR1 LGHDT and CDR2 YNNKEL (reference sequence). The CDR3 extends over 13 amino acids. V was pared by 0 bases and J by 11 bases, with 10 bases between. The CDR3 DNA sequence: TGTGCCAGCAGCCAAGACAACGAGGGTAAACTGTTTTTT. Its translation is CASSQDNEGKLFF.

V gene TRBV7-2 combines with J gene TRBJ2-7; D possibly corresponds to TRBD1 (6 bases). V lost 3 bases and J lost 3, with 15 bases in between. The CDR3 covers 15 residues. Germline V CDR1 and CDR2: SGHTA, FQGNSA. The DNA of the CDR3 is TGTGCCAGCAGCTTTCACAGGGCGGCGAACTACGAGCAGTACTTC. As protein: CASSFHRAANYEQYF.

The chain combines TRBV6-5 with TRBJ1-5; D unclear. Trimming cost V 5 bases and J 5 bases, with 16 bases left between them. The germline gives CDR1 MNHEY, CDR2 SVGAGI. The CDR3 loop spans 15 amino acids. The CDR3 sequence: CASSTGIWGDQPQHF. CDR3 nucleotides: TGTGCCAGCAGTACCGGGATTTGGGGAGATCAGCCCCAGCATTTT.

The chain carries TRBV28 and TRBJ2-7; tentatively, D is TRBD2 (7 bases). The CDR3 runs to 14 residues. From germline, CDR1 is MDHEN and CDR2 SYDVKM. V lost 4 bases and J lost 5, with 15 bases in between. The CDR3 nucleotides read TGTGCCAGCAGTTCCGCGGGGGCCCAGGACGAGCAGTACTTC. Translation gives CASSSAGAQDEQYF.

The chain is built from TRBV11-2 and TRBJ1-4, with 8 bases lining up with TRBD1. The CDR3 runs to 14 residues. V shed 4 bases and J 8 bases; nucleotides not matched to a gene: 6. CDR1 and CDR2 from the germline V gene are SGHAT and FQNNGV. In DNA, the CDR3 is TGTGCCAGCAGCTCGCAGGGGGCGGAAGAAAAACTGTTTTTT. Translation: CASSSQGAEEKLFF.

This chain joins TRBV29-1 and TRBJ2-4, with 9 bases lining up with TRBD1. CDR3 length: 12 amino acids. V lost 4 bases to trimming and J lost 5 bases; unmatched junction nucleotides: 0. In germline, CDR1 is SQVTM, CDR2 ANQGSEA. CDR3 nucleotide sequence: TGCAGCGTTGGACAGGGGGAAAACATTCAGTACTTC. Translated, it gives CSVGQGENIQYF.

This chain joins TRBV3-1 (or the pseudogene TRBV3-2) and TRBJ1-2, with no clear D. The CDR3 is 13 residues long. V lost 2 bases to trimming and J lost 5 bases, with 9 bases between them. The germline V gene encodes CDR1 LGHDT and CDR2 YNNKEL (reference sequence). Here the CDR3 reads CASSQNSNYGYTF. CDR3 coding DNA: TGTGCCAGCAGCCAAAACAGCAATTATGGCTACACCTTC.

V is TRBV2 and J is TRBJ2-7, with 9 bases fitting TRBD1. This CDR3 spans 13 amino acids. Trimming took 4 bases from V and 6 from J; bases not matched to a gene: 4. Germline CDR1 and CDR2: SNHLY and FYNNEI. CDR3 sequence: CASSGWDRAEQYF. As DNA, the CDR3 is TGTGCCAGCAGTGGATGGGACAGGGCCGAGCAGTACTTC.

The V and J genes are TRBV2 and TRBJ2-1; TRBD1 agrees at 7 bases. V was clipped by 6 bases and J by 4 bases; unmatched bases: 9. This CDR3 has 15 amino acids. From germline, CDR1 is SNHLY and CDR2 FYNNEI. Written as DNA, the CDR3 is TGTGCCAGCAGGGTACCGGGACAGATATACAATGAGCAGTTCTTC. Translation: CASRVPGQIYNEQFF.

The CDR3 spells CASSNPGQGRYEQYF. The CDR3 DNA reads as TGTGCCAGCAGCAACCCGGGACAGGGGAGATACGAGCAGTACTTC. This sequence joins TRBV7-8 and TRBJ2-7; 10 positions match TRBD1. V lost 5 bases to trimming and J lost 4 bases; unmatched junction nucleotides: 8. Germline V gives CDR1 SGHVS, CDR2 FQNEAQ. The CDR3 has 15 residues. Using reference TRBV7-8 and TRBJ2-7 for the parts outside the CDR3, the full variable domain is GAGVSQSPRYKVAKRGQDVALRCDPISGHVSLFWYQQALGQGPEFLTYFQNEAQLDKSGLPSDRFFAERPEGSVSTLKIQRTQQEDSAVYLCASSNPGQGRYEQYFGPGTRLTVT.

This clone was picked up one time. The chain carries TRBV4-1 and TRBJ2-5; D is perhaps TRBD1 (5 bases). The CDR3 is 14 residues long. V was clipped by 5 bases and J by 4 bases, with 14 bases between them. Germline V gives CDR1 MGHRA, CDR2 YSYEKL. As DNA, the CDR3 is TGCGCCAGCAGCTCGACAGAGGAGCGAGAGACCCAGTACTTC. Its protein product is CASSSTEERETQYF.

The rearrangement joins TRBV6-5 to TRBJ1-2; D not certain. The V and J ends lost 6 bases and 2 bases respectively, with 10 bases between them. There are 13 residues in the CDR3. The germline V gene has CDR1 MNHEY and CDR2 SVGAGI. The CDR3 reads CASSLVLNYGYTF. CDR3 nucleotides: TGTGCCAGCAGCCTCGTTTTGAACTATGGCTACACCTTC.

The chain joins TRBV2 to TRBJ2-5, with 8 bases that match TRBD1. Trimming took 3 bases from V and 1 from J; bases not matched to a gene: 7. The CDR3 spans 16 residues. Germline CDR1 reads SNHLY; CDR2 reads FYNNEI. The CDR3 spells CASSEGSGTGQETQYF. The CDR3 DNA reads TGTGCCAGCAGTGAGGGTTCCGGGACAGGCCAAGAGACCCAGTACTTC.

The CDR3 DNA is TGTGCCAGCAGTGGGGGGACAGTACGGGGATCAGATACGCAGTATTTT. It codes for CASSGGTVRGSDTQYF. The rearrangement links TRBV2 to TRBJ2-3, with 7 bases aligning to TRBD1. The J segment lost 4 bases and the V segment lost 4 bases, leaving 11 bases of the junction unmatched. Germline lookup yields CDR1 SNHLY and CDR2 FYNNEI. CDR3 length: 16 residues.

The chain is built from TRBV6-6 and TRBJ2-5, with 9 bases aligning to TRBD1. This CDR3 region has 15 residues. The V gene's germline CDR1 is MNHNY and CDR2 SVGAGI (reference sequence). Trimming cost V 0 bases and J 5 bases; bases outside gene matches: 4. The CDR3 DNA reads as TGTGCCAGCAGTTACTCCGGGACAGGGAAGGAGACCCAGTACTTC. Its protein is CASSYSGTGKETQYF.

The CDR3 here is CASSQQGENSPLHF. The CDR3 coding sequence is TGTGCCAGCAGTCAACAGGGGGAAAATTCACCCCTCCACTTT. The rearrangement uses TRBV27 and TRBJ1-6; 8 positions agree with TRBD1. The CDR3 loop spans 14 amino acids. Trimming cost V 5 bases and J 7 bases; bases outside gene matches: 4. Germline CDR1 MNHEY, CDR2 SMNVEV (reference sequence).

This chain joins TRBV29-1 and TRBJ2-4; no clear D. Trimming took 1 base from V and 8 from J, leaving 12 bases between them. CDR1 and CDR2 from the germline V gene are SQVTM and ANQGSEA. There are 13 residues in the CDR3. CDR3 DNA: TGCAGCGTTGAAGTGTCCTCCTCGGACATTCAGTACTTC. Its translation: CSVEVSSSDIQYF.

The chain links TRBV14 to TRBJ2-2; 8 nucleotides match TRBD2. The CDR3 length is 15 residues. V shed 4 bases and J 4 bases; nucleotides not matched to a gene: 5. Germline CDR1 is SGHDN and CDR2 is FVKESK. DNA of the CDR3: TGTGCCAGCAGCCGGAACGGGGGGGCCACCGGGGAGCTGTTTTTT. Translation: CASSRNGGATGELFF.